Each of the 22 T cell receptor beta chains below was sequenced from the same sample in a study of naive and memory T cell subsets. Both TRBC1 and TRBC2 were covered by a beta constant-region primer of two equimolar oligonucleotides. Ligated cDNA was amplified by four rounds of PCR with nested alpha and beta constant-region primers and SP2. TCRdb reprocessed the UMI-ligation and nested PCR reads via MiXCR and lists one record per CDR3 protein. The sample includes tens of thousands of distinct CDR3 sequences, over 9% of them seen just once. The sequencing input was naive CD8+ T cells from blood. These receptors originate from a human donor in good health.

The CDR3, as DNA: TGCAGCGTTGAAGATCGGCGGGACAGCCACTCCTACAATGAGCAGTTCTTC. It codes for CSVEDRRDSHSYNEQFF. The chain recombines TRBV29-1 with TRBJ2-1, with D possibly matching TRBD1 (7 bases). Deletions cut 0 bases from V and 0 bases from J, with 15 bases between. Germline V gene sequence: CDR1 SQVTM, CDR2 ANQGSEA. This CDR3 region has 17 residues.

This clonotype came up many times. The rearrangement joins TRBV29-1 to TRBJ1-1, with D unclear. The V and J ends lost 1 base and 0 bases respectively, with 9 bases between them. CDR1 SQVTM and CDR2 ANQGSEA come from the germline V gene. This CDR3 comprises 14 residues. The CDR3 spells CSVEAGSLNTEAFF. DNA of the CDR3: TGCAGCGTTGAAGCCGGCAGTTTGAACACTGAAGCTTTCTTT.

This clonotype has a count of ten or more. CDR3 coding DNA: TGCAGTGCTGCGGGACGCCTCTGGGGAGCCTACGAGCAGTACTTC. Its protein is CSAAGRLWGAYEQYF. The V and J genes are TRBV20-1 and TRBJ2-7; possible D gene TRBD2, 6 bases. V was trimmed by 5 bases and J by 2 bases, leaving 19 bases between them. The germline gives CDR1 DFQATT, CDR2 SNEGSKA (reference sequence). CDR3 length equals 15 residues.

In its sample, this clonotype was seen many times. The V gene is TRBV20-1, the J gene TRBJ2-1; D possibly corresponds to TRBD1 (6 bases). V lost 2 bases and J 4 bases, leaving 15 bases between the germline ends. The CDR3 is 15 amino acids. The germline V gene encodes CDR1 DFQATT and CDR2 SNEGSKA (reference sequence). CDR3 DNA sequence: TGCAGTGCTAGAACTTTTGAGGACAGTTACAATGAGCAGTTCTTC. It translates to CSARTFEDSYNEQFF.

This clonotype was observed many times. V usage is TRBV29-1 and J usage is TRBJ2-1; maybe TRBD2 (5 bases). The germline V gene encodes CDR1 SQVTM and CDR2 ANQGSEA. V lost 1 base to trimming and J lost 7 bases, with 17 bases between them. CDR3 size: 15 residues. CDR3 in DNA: TGCAGCGTTGAAGTGTCACCTCTTTGGGAGAATGAGCAGTTCTTC. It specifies CSVEVSPLWENEQFF.

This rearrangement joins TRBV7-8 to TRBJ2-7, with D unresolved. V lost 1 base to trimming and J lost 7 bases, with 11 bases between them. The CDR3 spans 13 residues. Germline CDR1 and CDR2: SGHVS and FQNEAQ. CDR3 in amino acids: CASSLGSSSEQYF. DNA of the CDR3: TGTGCCAGCAGCTTAGGGTCTTCGAGTGAGCAGTACTTC. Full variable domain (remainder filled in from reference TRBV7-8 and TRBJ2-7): GAGVSQSPRYKVAKRGQDVALRCDPISGHVSLFWYQQALGQGPEFLTYFQNEAQLDKSGLPSDRFFAERPEGSVSTLKIQRTQQEDSAVYLCASSLGSSSEQYFGPGTRLTVT.

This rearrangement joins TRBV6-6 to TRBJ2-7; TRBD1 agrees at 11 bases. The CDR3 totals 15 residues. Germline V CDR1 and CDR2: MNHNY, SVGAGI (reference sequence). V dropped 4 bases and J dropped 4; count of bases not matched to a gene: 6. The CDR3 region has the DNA TGTGCCAGCAGTTCGCACCGGGACAGGGGGTACGAGCAGTACTTC. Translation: CASSSHRDRGYEQYF.

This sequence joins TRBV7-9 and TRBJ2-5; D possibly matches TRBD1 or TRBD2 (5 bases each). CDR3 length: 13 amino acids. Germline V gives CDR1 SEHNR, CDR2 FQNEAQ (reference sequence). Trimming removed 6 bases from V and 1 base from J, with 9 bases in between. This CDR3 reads CASRGDGQETQYF. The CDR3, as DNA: TGTGCCAGCAGGGGGGACGGCCAAGAGACCCAGTACTTC.

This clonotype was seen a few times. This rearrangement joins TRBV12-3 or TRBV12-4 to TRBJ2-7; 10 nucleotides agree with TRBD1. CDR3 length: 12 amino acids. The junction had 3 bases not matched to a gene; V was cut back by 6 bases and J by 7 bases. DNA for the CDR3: TGTGCCAGCAGGACAGGGGGCTGGGAGCAGTACTTC. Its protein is CASRTGGWEQYF.

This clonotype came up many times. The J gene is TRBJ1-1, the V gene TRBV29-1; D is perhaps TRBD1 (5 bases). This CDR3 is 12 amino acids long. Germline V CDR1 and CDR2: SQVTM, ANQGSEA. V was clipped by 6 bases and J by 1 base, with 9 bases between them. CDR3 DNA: TGCAGCGTGAGCAGGGCGAACACTGAAGCTTTCTTT. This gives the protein CSVSRANTEAFF.

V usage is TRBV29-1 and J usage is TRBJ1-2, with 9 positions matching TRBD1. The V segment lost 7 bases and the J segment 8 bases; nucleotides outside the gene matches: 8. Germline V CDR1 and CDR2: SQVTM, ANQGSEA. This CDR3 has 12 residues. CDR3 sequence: CSARDRVDGYTF. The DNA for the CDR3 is TGCAGCGCCCGGGACAGGGTAGACGGCTACACCTTC.

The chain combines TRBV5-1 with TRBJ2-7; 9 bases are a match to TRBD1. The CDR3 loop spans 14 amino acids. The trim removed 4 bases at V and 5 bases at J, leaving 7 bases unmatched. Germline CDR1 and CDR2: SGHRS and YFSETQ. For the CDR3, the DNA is TGCGCCAGCAGCCACCGGGACAGGGAGAACGAGCAGTACTTC. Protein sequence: CASSHRDRENEQYF. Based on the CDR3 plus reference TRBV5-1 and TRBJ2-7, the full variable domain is KAGVTQTPRYLIKTRGQQVTLSCSPISGHRSVSWYQQTPGQGLQFLFEYFSETQRNKGNFPGRFSGRQFSNSRSEMNVSTLELGDSALYLCASSHRDRENEQYFGPGTRLTVT.

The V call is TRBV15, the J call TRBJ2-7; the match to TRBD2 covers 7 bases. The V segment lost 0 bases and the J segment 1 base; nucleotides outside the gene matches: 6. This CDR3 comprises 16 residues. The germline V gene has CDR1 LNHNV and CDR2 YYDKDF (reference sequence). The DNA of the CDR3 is TGTGCCACCAGCAGAGATAGGCCTAGCGGTTCCTACGAGCAGTACTTC. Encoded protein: CATSRDRPSGSYEQYF.

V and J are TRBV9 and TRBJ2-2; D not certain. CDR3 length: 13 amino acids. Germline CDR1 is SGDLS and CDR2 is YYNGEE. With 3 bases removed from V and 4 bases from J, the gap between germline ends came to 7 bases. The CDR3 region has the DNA TGTGCCAGCAGCGCGGGCGGCACCGGGGAGCTGTTTTTT. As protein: CASSAGGTGELFF.

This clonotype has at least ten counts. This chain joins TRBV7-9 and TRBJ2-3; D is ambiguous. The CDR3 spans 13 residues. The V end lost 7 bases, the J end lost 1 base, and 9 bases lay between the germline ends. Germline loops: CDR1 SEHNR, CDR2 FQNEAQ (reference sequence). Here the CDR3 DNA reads TGTGCCAGCACCCAACGCGGCACAGATACGCAGTATTTT. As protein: CASTQRGTDTQYF.

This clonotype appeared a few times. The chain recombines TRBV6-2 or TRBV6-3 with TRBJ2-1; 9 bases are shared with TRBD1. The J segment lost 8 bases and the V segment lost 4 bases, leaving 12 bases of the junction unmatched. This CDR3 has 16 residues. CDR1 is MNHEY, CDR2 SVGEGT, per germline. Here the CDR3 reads CASSSSRDRAPYEQFF. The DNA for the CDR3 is TGTGCCAGCAGTTCAAGTAGGGACAGGGCGCCGTATGAGCAGTTCTTC.

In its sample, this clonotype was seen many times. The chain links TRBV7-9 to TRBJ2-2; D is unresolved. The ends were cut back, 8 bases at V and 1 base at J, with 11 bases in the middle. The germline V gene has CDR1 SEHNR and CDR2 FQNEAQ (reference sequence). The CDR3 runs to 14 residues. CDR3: CASFETRNTGELFF. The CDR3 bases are TGTGCCAGCTTTGAAACTCGGAACACCGGGGAGCTGTTTTTT.

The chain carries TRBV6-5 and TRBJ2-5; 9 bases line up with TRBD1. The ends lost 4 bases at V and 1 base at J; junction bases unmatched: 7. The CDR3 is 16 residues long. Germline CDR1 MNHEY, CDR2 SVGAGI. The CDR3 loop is CASSFAPGQGQETQYF. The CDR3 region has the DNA TGTGCCAGCAGTTTCGCACCGGGACAGGGCCAAGAGACCCAGTACTTC.

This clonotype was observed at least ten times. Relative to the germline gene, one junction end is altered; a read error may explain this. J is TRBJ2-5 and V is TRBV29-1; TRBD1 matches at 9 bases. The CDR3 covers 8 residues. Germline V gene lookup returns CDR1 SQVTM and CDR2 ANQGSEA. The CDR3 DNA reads TGCAGCGTTGATGGACAGGGGTTC. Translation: CSVDGQGF.

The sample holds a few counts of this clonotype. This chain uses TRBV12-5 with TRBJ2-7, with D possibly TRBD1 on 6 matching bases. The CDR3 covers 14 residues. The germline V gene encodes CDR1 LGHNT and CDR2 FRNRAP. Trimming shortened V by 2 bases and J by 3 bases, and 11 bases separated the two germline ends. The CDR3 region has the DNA TGTGCTAGTGGTTTGAGGGGGAAGGGCTACGAGCAGTACTTC. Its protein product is CASGLRGKGYEQYF.

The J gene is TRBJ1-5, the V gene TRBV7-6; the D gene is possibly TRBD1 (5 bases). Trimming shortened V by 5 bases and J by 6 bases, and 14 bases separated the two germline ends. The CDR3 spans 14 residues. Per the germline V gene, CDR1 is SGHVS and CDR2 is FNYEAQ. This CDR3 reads CASSQGGALQPQHF. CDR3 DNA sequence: TGTGCCAGCAGCCAGGGAGGGGCCCTTCAGCCCCAGCATTTT.

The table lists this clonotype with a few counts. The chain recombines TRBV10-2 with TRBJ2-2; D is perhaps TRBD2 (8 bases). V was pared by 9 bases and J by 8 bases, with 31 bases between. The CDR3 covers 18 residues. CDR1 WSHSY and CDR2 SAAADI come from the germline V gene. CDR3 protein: CASSNRDSTSGPAGELFF. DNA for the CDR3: TGCGCCAGTTCGAACCGGGACAGTACTAGCGGCCCCGCTGGGGAGCTGTTTTTT.